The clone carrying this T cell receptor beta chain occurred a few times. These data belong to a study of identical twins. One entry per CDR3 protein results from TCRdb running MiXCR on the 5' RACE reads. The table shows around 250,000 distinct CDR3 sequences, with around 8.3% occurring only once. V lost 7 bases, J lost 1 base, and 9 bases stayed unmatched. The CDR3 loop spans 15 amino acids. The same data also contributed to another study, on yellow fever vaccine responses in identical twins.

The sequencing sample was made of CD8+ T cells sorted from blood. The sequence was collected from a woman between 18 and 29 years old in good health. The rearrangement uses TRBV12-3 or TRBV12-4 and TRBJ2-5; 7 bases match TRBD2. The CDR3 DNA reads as TGTGCCAGCACCCAAGCGGGGCTGTTCCAAGAGACCCAGTACTTC. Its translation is CASTQAGLFQETQYF.